The 9 T cell receptor beta chains below were found in one sample sequenced in a study of human T cells and chemical hapten exposure. Noted time point: patch test 3, about 24 weeks after DPC sensitization. Treatment given: therapeutic diphenylcyclopropenone sensitization with weekly scalp DPC. TCRdb reprocessed the RACE reads via MiXCR and lists one record per CDR3 protein. The data show 130,000 or so distinct CDR3 sequences, over 9% seen once. The sample in question was whole blood, obtained in connection with sensitization to the hapten diphenylcyclopropenone (DPC). Every receptor here comes from a woman aged 45-59 years with alopecia areata. Some clones in this sample may be carry-over from other donors' samples.

Many counts were recorded for this clonotype. The rearrangement joins TRBV6-5 to TRBJ2-4, with D possibly matching TRBD1 (7 bases). Germline V gene data show CDR1 as MNHEY and CDR2 as SVGAGI. This CDR3 comprises 16 residues. The V end was cut by 2 bases, the J end by 10 bases, with 21 bases between. In DNA, the CDR3 is TGTGCCAGCAGTTACGATCAACAGGGGCCTGGGAGGATTCAGTACTTC. This codes for CASSYDQQGPGRIQYF.

This clonotype was counted only a few times. The chain links TRBV10-3 to TRBJ2-3, with D maybe TRBD2 (7 bases). Per the germline V gene, CDR1 is ENHRY and CDR2 is SYGVKD. This CDR3 spans 18 amino acids. The V end lost 0 bases, the J end lost 2 bases, and 18 bases lay between the germline ends. The CDR3 region is CAISESPGGLRTTDTQYF. The CDR3 DNA reads as TGTGCCATCAGTGAGTCGCCGGGGGGCCTCAGGACCACAGATACGCAGTATTTT.

The sample holds a few counts of this clonotype. This chain connects TRBV15 to TRBJ1-2; 7 nucleotides agree with TRBD1. CDR1 and CDR2 from the germline V gene are LNHNV and YYDKDF (reference sequence). This CDR3 is built from 15 residues. J was trimmed by 4 bases and V by 2 bases; bases with no gene match: 7. CDR3 DNA: TGTGCCACCAGCAGACGCGAACAGGGGCTCTATGGCTACACCTTC. This translates into CATSRREQGLYGYTF. The full variable domain, in which reference TRBV15 and TRBJ1-2 provide the parts outside the CDR3, is DAMVIQNPRYQVTQFGKPVTLSCSQTLNHNVMYWYQQKSSQAPKLLFHYYDKDFNNEADTPDNFQSRRPNTSFCFLDIRSPGLGDTAMYLCATSRREQGLYGYTFGSGTRLTVV.

The chain couples TRBV6-2 or TRBV6-3 to TRBJ2-2, with TRBD2 matching 7 bases. Germline V lookup: CDR1 MNHEY, CDR2 SVGEGT. With V trimmed by 7 bases and J by 0 bases, 2 bases remained unmatched. CDR3 length: 14 residues. The CDR3 sequence: CASKTSTNTGELFF. The CDR3 nucleotides are TGTGCCAGCAAGACTAGCACGAACACCGGGGAGCTGTTTTTT.

About this clonotype itself: This may come from a read error, since a much larger clone is one base off. The rearrangement uses TRBV5-4 and TRBJ1-1; D is perhaps TRBD1 (6 bases). The CDR3 is 14 residues long. Germline CDR1 reads SGHNT; CDR2 reads YYREEE (reference sequence). V was trimmed by 1 base and J by 4 bases, leaving 11 bases between them. The CDR3 region is CASSLIGGSTEAFF. CDR3 bases: TGTGCCAGCAGCTTGATAGGGGGATCCACTGAAGCTTTCTTT.

This clonotype appeared many times. The chain joins TRBV12-3 or TRBV12-4 to TRBJ1-2, with 7 bases matching TRBD1. V lost 6 bases and J lost 8; bases outside the gene matches: 9. The CDR3 consists of 13 residues. The CDR3: CASSFTGVGGYTF. In nucleotides, the CDR3 is TGTGCCAGCAGCTTTACAGGGGTGGGAGGCTACACCTTC.

This clonotype was observed a few times. This chain connects TRBV25-1 to TRBJ2-7; either TRBD1 or TRBD2 may fit D (5 bases each). The CDR3 covers 12 residues. V lost 7 bases, J lost 3 bases, and 10 bases lay in between. CDR1 MGHDK and CDR2 SYGVNS come from the germline V gene. CDR3 DNA sequence: TGTGCCAGCAAGGGAGACAGCTACGAGCAGTACTTC. The encoded protein is CASKGDSYEQYF.

This clonotype was picked up a small number of times. The J gene is TRBJ2-1, the V gene TRBV4-2; 11 positions match TRBD2. The germline V gene has CDR1 LGHNA and CDR2 YNFKEQ. This CDR3 region has 15 residues. Germline trimming cut 4 bases from V and 8 bases from J; bases unmatched to any gene: 7. The DNA for the CDR3 is TGTGCCAGCAGCCCACCGGGACTAGCGGTCGATGAGCAGTTCTTC. Translation gives CASSPPGLAVDEQFF.

The table lists this clonotype with a few counts. The chain combines TRBV4-3 with TRBJ1-2, with a tentative D call TRBD1 (6 bases). V shed 0 bases and J shed 4 bases, with 12 bases lying between them. The CDR3 runs to 15 residues. In germline, CDR1 is LGHNA, CDR2 YSLEER. CDR3 protein: CASSQDLGGPYGYTF. CDR3 in DNA: TGCGCCAGCAGCCAAGATTTGGGGGGCCCCTATGGCTACACCTTC.